A single sample is the source of the 5 T cell receptor beta chains below, sequenced in a study of T-cell reconstitution after alpha-beta-depleted transplantation in children. As it was prepared, the TCRbeta library received unique molecular identifiers. TCRdb processed the PCR reads anew with MiXCR; each CDR3 protein has one entry. The sample comprises some 220,000 distinct CDR3 sequences, approximately 11% of which are singletons, and roughly 28% rests with the top ten. The sequencing used PBMCs, collected before TCRalphabeta/CD19-depleted stem cell transplant. The receptors shown here come from a child in the first two years of life with acute myeloid leukemia, due to receive a stem cell transplant.

This clonotype occurred many times. The rearrangement joins TRBV9 to TRBJ1-5; D ambiguous. Deletions cut 4 bases from V and 8 bases from J, with 13 bases between. Germline V lookup: CDR1 SGDLS, CDR2 YYNGEE. The CDR3 length is 13 residues. In DNA form, the CDR3 reads TGTGCCAGCAGCCCCCACTCGTCTGAGCCCCAGCATTTT. Its translation: CASSPHSSEPQHF.

The sample holds a few counts of this clonotype. A clone one base away is much larger, so this may be a read error. The chain links TRBV12-3 or TRBV12-4 to TRBJ2-7; TRBD1 is a possible D gene (5 bases). The CDR3 length is 13 residues. Written as DNA, the CDR3 is TGTGCCAGCAGTTCCCAGGGTCCCAGCGAGCAGTCCTTC. As protein: CASSSQGPSEQSF.

The count of this clonotype is one. A much bigger clone sits one base away, suggesting this may be a read error. V usage is TRBV30 and J usage is TRBJ1-1, with D uncertain. From germline, CDR1 is GTSNPN and CDR2 SVGIG (reference sequence). This CDR3 is built from 12 residues. The CDR3 protein is CTWSVLNSEAFF. CDR3 in DNA: TGTACCTGGAGTGTACTGAACAGTGAAGCTTTCTTT.

This clonotype has a count of ten or more. The genes are TRBV5-1 and TRBJ2-5; the D call may be TRBD1 or TRBD2 (5 bases each). The CDR3 extends over 13 amino acids. The V end lost 2 bases, the J end lost 7 bases, and 12 bases lay between the germline ends. Germline V CDR1 and CDR2: SGHRS, YFSETQ. CDR3 DNA: TGCGCCAGCAGCTTTAGAGGGGTCGGGACCCAGTACTTC. It codes for CASSFRGVGTQYF.

Ten or more counts support this clonotype. This sequence joins TRBV5-1 and TRBJ1-2; no clear D. Germline CDR1 is SGHRS and CDR2 is YFSETQ. The CDR3 length is 12 residues. Trimming took off 5 bases at V and 2 bases at J, with 7 bases between the two ends. CDR3 bases: TGCGCCAGCAGTGGCAGGAACTATGGCTACACCTTC. Residues: CASSGRNYGYTF.